This T cell receptor (beta chain) emerged from a study of T cell changes during pregnancy in multiple sclerosis. Assay used: immunoSEQ multiplex PCR; TCRdb lists only in-frame clones, some missing. The repertoire holds 60,000 to 75,000 clones, with roughly 92% as singletons. Germline CDR1 is SGHAT and CDR2 is FQNNGV. The CDR3 is 15 amino acids. V dropped 7 bases and J dropped 6; count of bases not matched to a gene: 12. The sequence was collected from a female donor with multiple sclerosis, enrolled in a pregnancy study. The sample here was peripheral blood, taken in the second trimester of pregnancy. The chain couples TRBV11-2 to TRBJ2-1; 7 bases are shared with TRBD2. The CDR3 region is CASTPLGTTFNEQFF. The DNA for the CDR3 is TGTGCCAGCACCCCTTTGGGGACTACATTCAATGAGCAGTTCTTC.